These 21 T cell receptor beta chains came from one sample sequenced in a study of shared clonotypes between healthy human individuals. Here immunoSEQ multiplex PCR was the method, and the copy in TCRdb shows in-frame clones only, minus some. The repertoire holds some 2.1 million clones, with just under 95% as singletons. Naive CD8 isolation took CD45RO-negative cells positively selected for CCR7 and excluded terminally differentiated effector memory CD45RA+ cells. What was sequenced was naive CD8+ T cells from PBMCs. The receptors shown here come from a man between 18 and 29 years old in good health. Some clones in this sample may be carry-over from other donors' samples.

The rearrangement uses TRBV9 and TRBJ2-7; perhaps D is TRBD1 or TRBD2 (6 bases each). Trimming removed 3 bases from V and 4 bases from J, with 11 bases in between. CDR3 length: 13 amino acids. Germline values: CDR1 SGDLS, CDR2 YYNGEE. The CDR3 reads CASSEGGGYEQYF. The CDR3 DNA reads as TGTGCCAGCAGCGAGGGGGGTGGATACGAGCAGTACTTC.

The chain carries TRBV7-9 and TRBJ2-2; D remains unclear. The V gene's germline CDR1 is SEHNR and CDR2 FQNEAQ (reference sequence). The CDR3 loop spans 14 amino acids. Trimming took off 5 bases at V and 5 bases at J, with 12 bases between the two ends. The CDR3 DNA is TGTGCCAGCAGCCCTCCCTACATGACCGGGGAGCTGTTTTTT. It codes for CASSPPYMTGELFF.

This chain joins TRBV4-1 and TRBJ1-4; D perhaps matches TRBD1 (5 bases). The germline gives CDR1 MGHRA, CDR2 YSYEKL. V dropped 8 bases and J dropped 4 bases, with 14 bases sitting between them. The CDR3 extends over 14 amino acids. As DNA, the CDR3 is TGCGCCAGCCAACTCCGGGACTTTAATGAAAAACTGTTTTTT. Translated, it gives CASQLRDFNEKLFF.

The gene calls are TRBV19 and TRBJ2-1, with 7 bases lining up with TRBD1. The germline gives CDR1 LNHDA, CDR2 SQIVND (reference sequence). CDR3 length: 15 residues. Trimming removed 0 bases from V and 8 bases from J; junction bases left unmatched: 7. CDR3 protein: CASSIDRGQRDEQFF. CDR3 nucleotides: TGTGCCAGTAGTATAGATCGGGGACAGAGGGATGAGCAGTTCTTC.

V is TRBV7-9 and J is TRBJ2-7, with D uncertain. The CDR3 length is 16 residues. Germline values: CDR1 SEHNR, CDR2 FQNEAQ (reference sequence). Trimming shortened V by 1 base and J by 0 bases, and 13 bases separated the two germline ends. This chain's CDR3 is CASSLGAGSGSYEQYF. CDR3 in DNA: TGTGCCAGCAGCTTAGGAGCAGGATCTGGCTCCTACGAGCAGTACTTC. Together with reference TRBV7-9 and TRBJ2-7, the CDR3 gives the full variable domain: DTGVSQNPRHKITKRGQNVTFRCDPISEHNRLYWYRQTLGQGPEFLTYFQNEAQLEKSRLLSDRFSAERPKGSFSTLEIQRTEQGDSAMYLCASSLGAGSGSYEQYFGPGTRLTVT.

This rearrangement joins TRBV27 to TRBJ2-3; no clear D gene. The CDR3 runs 12 residues. The V gene's germline CDR1 is MNHEY and CDR2 SMNVEV (reference sequence). V was cut by 10 bases and J by 4 bases, with 12 bases left in between. This chain's CDR3 is CATRTLADTQYF. The CDR3 coding sequence is TGTGCCACTCGCACCCTGGCAGATACGCAGTATTTT.

This sequence joins TRBV19 and TRBJ2-7; 8 bases agree with TRBD1. CDR3 length: 15 amino acids. Germline lookup yields CDR1 LNHDA and CDR2 SQIVND (reference sequence). Trimming removed 5 bases from V and 1 base from J; junction bases left unmatched: 7. CDR3 coding DNA: TGTGCCAGTAGTGCGGACAGGGTCCCTTCCTACGAGCAGTACTTC. Translating it yields CASSADRVPSYEQYF.

The chain uses TRBV9 and TRBJ2-5, with 10 bases matching TRBD2. V was pared by 0 bases and J by 4 bases, with 6 bases of the junction left unmatched. The germline CDR1 and CDR2 sequences are SGDLS and YYNGEE. CDR3 length: 16 amino acids. As DNA, the CDR3 is TGTGCCAGCAGCGTAGAGGCTAGCGGGGGTAGAGAGACCCAGTACTTC. Amino acid sequence: CASSVEASGGRETQYF.

The chain combines TRBV7-3 with TRBJ2-2; D perhaps matches TRBD1 (6 bases). Germline CDR1 reads SGHTA; CDR2 reads FQGTGA. CDR3 length: 16 residues. The germline V and J ends were trimmed by 5 bases and 6 bases, with 19 bases remaining between them. CDR3 loop: CASSPLEENRAGELFF. The CDR3 nucleotides are TGTGCCAGCAGCCCATTAGAGGAAAACAGGGCCGGGGAGCTGTTTTTT.

The chain carries TRBV11-2 and TRBJ2-6; D unclear. The CDR3 sequence is 18 residues long. V lost 1 base, J lost 0 bases, and 13 bases lay in between. CDR1 SGHAT and CDR2 FQNNGV come from the germline V gene. CDR3 amino acids: CASSLVGLLPSGANVLTF. The CDR3 DNA sequence: TGTGCCAGCAGCTTAGTAGGGCTGCTCCCCTCTGGGGCCAACGTCCTGACTTTC.

A remark on this clone: The sample holds other DNA sequences that translate to the same CDR3. The rearrangement uses TRBV28 and TRBJ2-1, with 9 bases identical to TRBD2. The CDR3 is 14 amino acids. Germline CDR1 is MDHEN and CDR2 is SYDVKM. V lost 6 bases, J lost 2 bases, and 2 bases stayed unmatched. CDR3 region: CASSGTSPYNEQFF. The DNA for the CDR3 is TGTGCCAGCAGCGGGACTAGCCCCTACAATGAGCAGTTCTTC.

The chain has TRBV7-3 and TRBJ2-1, with D perhaps matching TRBD2 (6 bases). V gave up 1 base and J gave up 4 bases, with 11 bases separating them. The germline V gene has CDR1 SGHTA and CDR2 FQGTGA. The CDR3 is 15 residues long. This CDR3 is CASSLIGSPYNEQFF. The CDR3 bases are TGTGCCAGCAGCTTAATCGGGAGCCCGTACAATGAGCAGTTCTTC.

This clone was found a few times. J is TRBJ2-3 and V is TRBV30; the match to TRBD2 covers 8 bases. V dropped 2 bases and J dropped 0; count of bases not matched to a gene: 13. The CDR3 consists of 18 residues. CDR1 is GTSNPN and CDR2 is SVGIG in the germline V gene (reference sequence). CDR3 in amino acids: CAWSLPQKLADSTDTQYF. The CDR3 DNA follows: TGTGCCTGGAGTCTTCCACAGAAACTAGCGGACAGCACAGATACGCAGTATTTT. The whole variable domain, filled in from reference TRBV30 and TRBJ2-3, reads SQTIHQWPATLVQPVGSPLSLECTVEGTSNPNLYWYRQAAGRGLQLLFYSVGIGQISSEVPQNLSASRPQDRQFILSSKKLLLSDSGFYLCAWSLPQKLADSTDTQYFGPGTRLTVL.

V is TRBV28 and J is TRBJ1-2; D unclear. CDR3 length: 18 residues. The germline V gene has CDR1 MDHEN and CDR2 SYDVKM. V lost 3 bases to trimming and J lost 8 bases, with 28 bases between them. The CDR3 is CASSFRARVGRFSGGYTF. The CDR3 bases are TGTGCCAGCAGTTTTCGGGCCCGGGTGGGGAGATTTTCTGGAGGCTACACCTTC.

This chain's CDR3 is CASSSTYSGNTIYF. As DNA, the CDR3 is TGTGCCAGCAGTTCAACATACTCTGGAAACACCATATATTTT. The V call is TRBV2, the J call TRBJ1-3, with D unclear. Per germline, CDR1 SNHLY and CDR2 FYNNEI. The CDR3 contains 14 residues. The ends were cut back, 5 bases at V and 0 bases at J, with 8 bases in the middle.

This rearrangement joins TRBV5-1 to TRBJ2-5, with TRBD1 identical over 7 bases. CDR3 length: 13 residues. The V and J ends lost 4 bases and 4 bases, in that order; junction bases with no gene match: 4. CDR1 and CDR2 (germline): SGHRS, YFSETQ. In nucleotides, the CDR3 is TGCGCCAGCAGCCGTTGGACAGGAGAGACCCAGTACTTC. It translates to CASSRWTGETQYF.

The rearrangement links TRBV19 to TRBJ2-5, with D maybe TRBD1 (6 bases). Germline V lookup: CDR1 LNHDA, CDR2 SQIVND (reference sequence). Trimming removed 1 base at V and 1 base at J, with 10 bases between. This CDR3 is 15 amino acids long. For the CDR3, the DNA is TGTGCCAGTAGTATAGGGCAGGGGCCCCAAGAGACCCAGTACTTC. Encoded protein: CASSIGQGPQETQYF.

CDR3 sequence (DNA): TGTGCCAGCAGCGCGGACACCTCCTACGAGCAGTACTTC. Translated: CASSADTSYEQYF. The chain uses TRBV9 and TRBJ2-7; D might be TRBD1 (5 bases). This CDR3 is 13 amino acids long. Trimming pared 3 bases from V and 0 bases from J, leaving 7 bases between. Germline V gives CDR1 SGDLS, CDR2 YYNGEE.

The chain combines TRBV11-2 with TRBJ2-7, with D possibly matching TRBD2 (5 bases). This CDR3 region has 12 residues. Germline assignment: CDR1 SGHAT and CDR2 FQNNGV. V lost 4 bases, J lost 10 bases, and 14 bases lay in between. The CDR3 loop reads CASSWGRDFQYF. In nucleotides, the CDR3 is TGTGCCAGCAGCTGGGGTCGGGATTTTCAGTACTTC.

The genes are TRBV9 and TRBJ2-5; 8 nucleotides agree with TRBD2. There are 15 residues in the CDR3. Germline-derived CDR1 and CDR2 are SGDLS and YYNGEE. V lost 3 bases and J lost 7; bases outside the gene matches: 11. This chain's CDR3 is CASSATSGSKWTQYF. As DNA, the CDR3 is TGTGCCAGCAGCGCAACCAGCGGGAGCAAATGGACCCAGTACTTC.

V is TRBV19 and J is TRBJ2-7, with unresolved D. Trimming removed 3 bases at V and 3 bases at J, with 15 bases between. In germline, CDR1 is LNHDA, CDR2 SQIVND (reference sequence). This CDR3 spans 15 amino acids. The CDR3 DNA reads TGTGCCAGTAGTATGGCCTTGGGCCGAGTCTACGAGCAGTACTTC. Translation gives CASSMALGRVYEQYF. Supplemented by reference TRBV19 and TRBJ2-7, the full variable domain reads DGGITQSPKYLFRKEGQNVTLSCEQNLNHDAMYWYRQDPGQGLRLIYYSQIVNDFQKGDIAEGYSVSREKKESFPLTVTSAQKNPTAFYLCASSMALGRVYEQYFGPGTRLTVT.